The rows below give T cell receptor beta chains drawn from one sample of a study of T-cell reconstitution after alpha-beta-depleted transplantation in children. TCRdb recomputed calls from the PCR reads with MiXCR, one row per CDR3 protein. The sample lists hundreds of thousands of distinct CDR3 sequences; about 23% were seen once. The sample here was PBMCs, mostly from graft donor cells, taken 360 days after TCRalphabeta/CD19-depleted stem cell transplant. The receptors originated from a boy younger than two who had a stem cell transplant for acute myeloid leukemia, so the T cells may come from the graft donor. Each CDR3 is given with its conserved first and last residue. The order of the fields is clone size, V gene, D gene, J gene, CDR3 protein, CDR3 DNA. D genes are given only for firm matches. Not all rows give a size; the values are once, few, many and, for expanded clones, a class.

>many|TRBV7-2|TRBD2|TRBJ2-1
CASSLRLAGPNEQFF
TGTGCCAGCAGCTTACGACTAGCGGGGCCCAATGAGCAGTTCTTC
>.|TRBV7-2|.|TRBJ2-5
CASSLTFAGVKTQYF
TGTGCCAGCAGCTTAACTTTCGCAGGGGTGAAGACCCAGTACTTC
>few|TRBV7-2|.|TRBJ2-3
CASSLPRRALWDTQYF
TGTGCCAGCAGCCTCCCGCGGAGAGCACTTTGGGATACGCAGTATTTT
>.|TRBV12-3/TRBV12-4|.|TRBJ2-3
CASSLEIFRDTQYF
TGTGCCAGCAGTTTGGAAATTTTTAGGGATACGCAGTATTTT
>.|TRBV10-1|TRBD2|TRBJ2-3
CASSDERGPPLGTQYF
TGCGCCAGCAGTGATGAGCGGGGGCCCCCCTTGGGCACGCAGTATTTT
>.|TRBV6-4|.|TRBJ2-1
CASSEASSYNEQFF
TGTGCCAGCAGTGAAGCTAGCTCCTACAATGAGCAGTTCTTC
>many|TRBV12-3/TRBV12-4|.|TRBJ1-1
CASSPQTVSTEAFF
TGTGCCAGCAGTCCGCAGACGGTATCCACTGAAGCTTTCTTT
>many|TRBV7-2|.|TRBJ2-5
CASSLRSDLGETQYF
TGTGCCAGCAGCTTAAGGAGCGATTTGGGAGAGACCCAGTACTTC
>few|TRBV6-1|TRBD2|TRBJ2-3
CASRPRTSGGVTDTQYF
TGTGCCAGCAGACCACGGACTAGCGGGGGCGTCACAGATACGCAGTATTTT
>few|TRBV7-2|TRBD1|TRBJ2-5
CASSTVRTGVEETQYF
TGTGCCAGCAGCACAGTGCGGACAGGGGTGGAAGAGACCCAGTACTTC
>.|TRBV20-1|.|TRBJ2-6
CSAIRRQGHSGANVLTF
TGCAGTGCGATAAGGAGGCAGGGGCACTCTGGGGCCAACGTCCTGACTTTC
>many|TRBV7-7|.|TRBJ2-1
CASSLEPGGAGNEQFF
TGTGCCAGCAGCTTAGAACCGGGCGGGGCGGGCAATGAGCAGTTCTTC
>many|TRBV29-1|TRBD2|TRBJ2-1
CSVGGLAEQFF
TGCAGCGTTGGGGGACTAGCGGAGCAGTTCTTC
>.|TRBV7-2|.|TRBJ1-2
CASSLERFYGYTF
TGTGCCAGCAGCTTAGAAAGGTTTTATGGCTACACCTTC
>.|TRBV18|.|TRBJ2-3
CASSRIEDTQYF
TGTGCCAGCTCACGAATTGAAGATACGCAGTATTTT
>.|TRBV2|.|TRBJ2-3
CASSPAGVWITDTQYF
TGTGCCAGCAGCCCTGCCGGAGTTTGGATCACAGATACGCAGTATTTT
>many|TRBV6-1|.|TRBJ2-3
CASSERLGLNTQYF
TGTGCCAGCAGTGAAAGGTTAGGGCTGAATACGCAGTATTTT
>.|TRBV13|TRBD1|TRBJ2-1
CASSSTGLDNEQFF
TGTGCCAGCAGCTCGACAGGGCTTGACAATGAGCAGTTCTTC
>.|TRBV20-1|.|TRBJ1-5
CSAIRGGEQAQHF
TGCAGTGCCATTCGAGGGGGGGAACAAGCCCAGCATTTT
>many|TRBV29-1|TRBD1|TRBJ2-5
CSGRDRVQETQYF
TGCAGCGGTAGGGACAGGGTCCAAGAGACCCAGTACTTC
>.|TRBV25-1|TRBD1|TRBJ1-5
CASSRTGNNQPQHF
TGTGCCAGCAGTCGGACAGGAAACAATCAGCCCCAGCATTTT
>.|TRBV6-1|TRBD1|TRBJ2-5
CASSPDRVEQETQYF
TGTGCCAGCAGCCCAGACAGGGTTGAACAAGAGACCCAGTACTTC
>many|TRBV20-1|TRBD1|TRBJ2-2
CSARPGQGTGELFF
TGCAGTGCTAGACCGGGACAGGGAACCGGGGAGCTGTTTTTT
>few|TRBV12-3/TRBV12-4|.|TRBJ2-5
CASSSRLSGYQETQYF
TGTGCCAGCAGTTCACGACTGTCGGGGTACCAAGAGACCCAGTACTTC
>few|TRBV11-2|TRBD1|TRBJ2-1
CASSTGQGGYNEQFF
TGTGCCAGCAGCACTGGACAGGGGGGTTACAATGAGCAGTTCTTC
>few|TRBV6-2/TRBV6-3|.|TRBJ1-2
CASRPYAGTPYGYTF
TGTGCCAGCAGACCGTATGCCGGGACCCCGTATGGCTACACCTTC
>many|TRBV6-2/TRBV6-3|.|TRBJ2-5
CASSSLVRGLGQETQYF
TGTGCCAGCAGTTCCCTTGTAAGGGGACTCGGCCAAGAGACCCAGTACTTC
>few|TRBV7-3|TRBD2|TRBJ2-1
CASSLSAGANNEQFF
TGTGCCAGCAGCTTATCAGCGGGGGCCAACAATGAGCAGTTCTTC